This T cell receptor (beta chain) stems from a study of blood T cell repertoires in COVID-19. Profiled with immunoSEQ multiplex PCR; TCRdb holds only in-frame clones, not every one. The data show more than 150,000 clones, 75% to 90% seen once. This CDR3 is 15 amino acids long. Trimming removed 6 bases from V and 2 bases from J; junction bases left unmatched: 5. Germline V gene data show CDR1 as LGHDT and CDR2 as YNNKEL (reference sequence). Sequenced material: peripheral blood. The clonotype comes from a woman aged 40 to 49 with acute or convalescent COVID-19. V is TRBV3-1 (or the pseudogene TRBV3-2) and J is TRBJ2-2; TRBD1 aligns across 8 bases. CDR3 loop: CASRRQGSNTGELFF. The CDR3 DNA sequence: TGTGCCAGCAGAAGACAGGGGTCCAACACCGGGGAGCTGTTTTTT.